These T cell receptor beta chains were read from a single sample in a study of Graves' ophthalmopathy and Graves' hyperthyroidism. MiXCR, run by TCRdb on the multiplex PCR reads, gives a single entry per CDR3 protein. The repertoire holds 240,000 or so distinct CDR3 sequences, around 50% seen once, with around half in the top ten. Sequencing was done on a sample of peripheral blood. Receptor source: an adult man with Graves' ophthalmopathy. Both conserved end residues are part of each CDR3. Each record gives: V gene, J gene, clone size, D gene, CDR3 DNA, CDR3 protein. The D gene is left open where the match is weak. Only some rows state a clone size, as once, few, many or a class for expanded clones.

TRBV9	TRBJ1-4	few	.	TGTGCCAGCAGCCCCATCGGAGGGAATGAAAAACTGTTTTTT	CASSPIGGNEKLFF
TRBV7-8	TRBJ1-2	many	TRBD1	TGTGCCAGCAGCTGGGACGGACAGGTCACTGGCTACACCTTC	CASSWDGQVTGYTF
TRBV6-2/TRBV6-3	TRBJ1-3	.	.	TGTGCCAGCAGGATATCACAGGGCCCTGGAAACACCATATATTTT	CASRISQGPGNTIYF
TRBV11-2	TRBJ1-5	.	TRBD1	TGTGCCAGCAGCTCATTCGGGACAGCCGGTCAGCCCCAGCATTTT	CASSSFGTAGQPQHF
TRBV15	TRBJ1-5	few	TRBD1	TGTGCCACCAGCAGACCGGGACAGGGAATTGGGCAGCCCCAGCATTTT	CATSRPGQGIGQPQHF
TRBV12-3/TRBV12-4	TRBJ1-1	.	TRBD1	TGTGCCAGCAGTCTATTACAGGGGGCGAACACTGAAGCTTTCTTT	CASSLLQGANTEAFF
TRBV11-3	TRBJ2-2	few	.	TGTGCCAGCAGCTCCGGGACGTCGGCGAACACCGGGGAGCTGTTTTTT	CASSSGTSANTGELFF
TRBV7-9	TRBJ2-7	.	.	TGTGCCAGCAGCTTAGGCCGGGGAAACGAGCAGTACTTC	CASSLGRGNEQYF
TRBV6-4	TRBJ2-2	.	.	TGTGCCAGCAGTGACGATAGGAACACCGGGGAGCTGTTTTTT	CASSDDRNTGELFF
TRBV29-1	TRBJ1-1	many	.	TGCAGCGTTGGTACGTGGGGCGCGAACACTGAAGCTTTCTTT	CSVGTWGANTEAFF
TRBV24-1	TRBJ2-2	few	.	TGTGCCACCAGTAGGAGTAACACCGGGGAGCTGTTTTTT	CATSRSNTGELFF
TRBV20-1	TRBJ1-2	few	.	TGCAGTGCTAGAGAAGGTTTTTTGGCCTATGGCTACACCTTC	CSAREGFLAYGYTF
TRBV7-9	TRBJ2-2	many	.	TGTGCCCCCCGGAGGAGCACCGGGGAGCTGTTTTTT	CAPRRSTGELFF
TRBV2	TRBJ1-1	few	.	TGTGCCAGCAGTCGGGGTGAAGCTTTCTTT	CASSRGEAFF
TRBV20-1	TRBJ1-1	.	.	TGCAGTGCTAGCGGTTGGGGTATGATCGGGAACACTGAAGCTTTCTTT	CSASGWGMIGNTEAFF
TRBV24-1	TRBJ1-2	many	.	TGTGCCACCAGTGATTCCGGGACATTGAAGAACTATGGCTACACCTTC	CATSDSGTLKNYGYTF
TRBV7-8	TRBJ2-5	many	TRBD1	TGTGCCAGCAGCTTGGGACAGGGGCAAGAGACCCAGTACTTC	CASSLGQGQETQYF
TRBV7-2	TRBJ2-7	once	.	TGTGCCAGCAGCTTAGGAGTGGGCAGCAACTCCTACGAGCAGTACTTC	CASSLGVGSNSYEQYF
TRBV3-1	TRBJ2-7	few	.	TGTGCCAGCAGTCTAAGACGGACCCTCTCAGTTGGGGAGCAGTACTTC	CASSLRRTLSVGEQYF
TRBV4-3	TRBJ1-1	.	TRBD1	TGCGCCAGCGGACAGGGGGATGTCACTGAAGCTTTCTTT	CASGQGDVTEAFF
TRBV10-3	TRBJ1-1	.	.	TGCGCCATCAGCAGTTTAATGCCGACGATGAACACTGAAGCTTTCTTT	CAISSLMPTMNTEAFF
TRBV4-1	TRBJ1-1	.	.	TGCGCCAGCAGCCAAGGAGGGGCCAAAGGTGAAGCTTTCTTT	CASSQGGAKGEAFF
TRBV12-3/TRBV12-4	TRBJ2-6	.	.	TGTGCCAGCAGCGAGTCCGGGACTGGGGCCAACGTCCTGACTTTC	CASSESGTGANVLTF